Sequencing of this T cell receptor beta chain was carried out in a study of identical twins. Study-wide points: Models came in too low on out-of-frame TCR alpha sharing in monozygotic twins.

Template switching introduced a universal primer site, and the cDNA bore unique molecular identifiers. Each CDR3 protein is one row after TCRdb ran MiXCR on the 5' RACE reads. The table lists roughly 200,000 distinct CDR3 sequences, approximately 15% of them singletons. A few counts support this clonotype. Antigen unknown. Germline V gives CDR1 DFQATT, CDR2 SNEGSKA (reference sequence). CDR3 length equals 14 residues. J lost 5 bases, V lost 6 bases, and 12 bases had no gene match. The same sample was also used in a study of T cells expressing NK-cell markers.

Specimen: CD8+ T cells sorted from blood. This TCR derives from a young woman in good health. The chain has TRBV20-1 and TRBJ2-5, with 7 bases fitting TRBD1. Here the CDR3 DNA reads TGCAGTGCCTCCCCAGACAGGGCGACGGAGACCCAGTACTTC. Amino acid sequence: CSASPDRATETQYF.